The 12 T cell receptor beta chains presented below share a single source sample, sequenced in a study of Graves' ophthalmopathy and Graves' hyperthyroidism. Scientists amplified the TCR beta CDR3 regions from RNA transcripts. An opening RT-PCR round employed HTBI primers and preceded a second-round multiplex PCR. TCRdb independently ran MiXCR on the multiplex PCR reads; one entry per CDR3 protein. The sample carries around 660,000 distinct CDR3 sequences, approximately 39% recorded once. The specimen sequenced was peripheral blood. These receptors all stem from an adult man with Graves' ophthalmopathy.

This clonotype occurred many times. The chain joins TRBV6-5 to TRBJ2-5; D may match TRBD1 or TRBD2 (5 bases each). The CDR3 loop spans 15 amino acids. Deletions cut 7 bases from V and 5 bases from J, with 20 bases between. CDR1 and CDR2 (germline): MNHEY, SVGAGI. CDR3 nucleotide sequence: TGTGCCAGCAACTCCGGGGCCGAGGGGAAGGAGACCCAGTACTTC. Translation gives CASNSGAEGKETQYF.

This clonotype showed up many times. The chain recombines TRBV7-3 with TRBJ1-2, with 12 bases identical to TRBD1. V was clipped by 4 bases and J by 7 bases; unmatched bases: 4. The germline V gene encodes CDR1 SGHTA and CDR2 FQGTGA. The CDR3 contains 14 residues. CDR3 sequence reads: CASSSGQGAGGYTF. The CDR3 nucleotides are TGTGCCAGCAGCTCGGGACAGGGGGCTGGTGGCTACACCTTC.

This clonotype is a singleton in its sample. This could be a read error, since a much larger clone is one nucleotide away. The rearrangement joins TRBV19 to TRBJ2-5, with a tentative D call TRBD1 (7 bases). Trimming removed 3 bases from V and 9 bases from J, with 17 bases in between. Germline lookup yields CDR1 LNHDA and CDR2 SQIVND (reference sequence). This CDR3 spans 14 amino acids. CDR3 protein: CASSIYRGGEAQYF. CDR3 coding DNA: TGTGCCAGTAGTATTTACAGGGGAGGCGAGGCCCAGTACTTC.

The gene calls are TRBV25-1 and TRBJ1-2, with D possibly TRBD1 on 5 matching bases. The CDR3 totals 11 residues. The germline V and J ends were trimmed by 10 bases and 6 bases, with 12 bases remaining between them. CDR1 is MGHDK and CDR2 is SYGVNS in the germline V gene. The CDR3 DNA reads TGTGCCACCAAGGGGCGGAATGGCTACACCTTC. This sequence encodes CATKGRNGYTF.

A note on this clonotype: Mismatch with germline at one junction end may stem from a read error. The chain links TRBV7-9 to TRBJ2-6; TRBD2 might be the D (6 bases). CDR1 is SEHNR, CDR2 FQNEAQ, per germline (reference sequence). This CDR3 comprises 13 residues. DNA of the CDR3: TGTGCCAGCAGAACAGTGCGGGGCCGGACTGAAGCTTTC. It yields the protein CASRTVRGRTEAF.

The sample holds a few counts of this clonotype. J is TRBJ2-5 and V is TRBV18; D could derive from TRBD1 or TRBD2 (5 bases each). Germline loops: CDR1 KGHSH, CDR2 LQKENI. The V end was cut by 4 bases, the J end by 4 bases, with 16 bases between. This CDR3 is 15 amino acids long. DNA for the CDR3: TGTGCCAGCTCACTATGGGACCAAGGGGCAGAGACCCAGTACTTC. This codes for CASSLWDQGAETQYF.

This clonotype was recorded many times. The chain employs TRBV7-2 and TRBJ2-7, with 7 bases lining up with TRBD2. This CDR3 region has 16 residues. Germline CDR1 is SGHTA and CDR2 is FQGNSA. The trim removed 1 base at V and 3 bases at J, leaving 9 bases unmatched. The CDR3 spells CASSLGSSGPFYEQYF. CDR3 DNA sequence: TGTGCCAGCAGCTTAGGGAGTAGCGGGCCCTTCTACGAGCAGTACTTC.

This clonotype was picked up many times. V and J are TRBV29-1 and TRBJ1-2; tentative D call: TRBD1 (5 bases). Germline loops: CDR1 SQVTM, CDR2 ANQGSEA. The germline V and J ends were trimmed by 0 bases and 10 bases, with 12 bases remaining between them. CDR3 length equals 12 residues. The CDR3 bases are TGCAGCGTTGAAGATCCTCGGGGCACCTACACCTTC. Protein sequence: CSVEDPRGTYTF.

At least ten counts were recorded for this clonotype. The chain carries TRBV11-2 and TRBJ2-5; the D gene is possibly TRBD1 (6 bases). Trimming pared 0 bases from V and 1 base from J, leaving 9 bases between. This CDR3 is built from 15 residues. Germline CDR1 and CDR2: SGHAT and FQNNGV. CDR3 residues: CASSLEWGPQETQYF. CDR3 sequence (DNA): TGTGCCAGCAGCTTAGAGTGGGGGCCCCAAGAGACCCAGTACTTC.

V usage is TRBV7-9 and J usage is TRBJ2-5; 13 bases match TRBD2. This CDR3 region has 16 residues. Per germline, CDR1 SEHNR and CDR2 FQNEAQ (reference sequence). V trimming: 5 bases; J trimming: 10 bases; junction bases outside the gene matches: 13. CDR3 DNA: TGTGCCAGCAGCATAACTAGCGGGGGGGCGGGGAGAGTCCAGTACTTC. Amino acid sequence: CASSITSGGAGRVQYF.

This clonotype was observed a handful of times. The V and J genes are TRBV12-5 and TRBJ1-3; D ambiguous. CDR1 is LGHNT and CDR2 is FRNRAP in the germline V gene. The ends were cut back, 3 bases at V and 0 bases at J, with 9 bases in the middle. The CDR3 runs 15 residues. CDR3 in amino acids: CASGLQYFSGNTIYF. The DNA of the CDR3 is TGTGCTAGTGGTTTACAGTATTTCTCTGGAAACACCATATATTTT.

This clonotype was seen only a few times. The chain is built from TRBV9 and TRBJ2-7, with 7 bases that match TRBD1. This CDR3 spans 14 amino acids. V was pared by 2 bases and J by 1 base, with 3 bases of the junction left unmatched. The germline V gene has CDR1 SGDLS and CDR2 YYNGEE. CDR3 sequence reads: CASSVQGDSYEQYF. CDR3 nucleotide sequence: TGTGCCAGCAGCGTTCAGGGGGATTCCTACGAGCAGTACTTC.